This TCR beta chain was sequenced for a study of T cell responses to AZD1222 COVID-19 vaccine. Study results and caveats: Possibly, clonal diversity was underestimated; donors were largely white British and included more females.

Deletions cut 0 bases from V and 3 bases from J, with 17 bases between. This CDR3 region has 18 residues. The germline gives CDR1 SGHVS, CDR2 FNYEAQ. Assay: immunoSEQ multiplex PCR; the TCRdb copy retains only in-frame clones and omits some. The sample includes approximately 110,000 clones, roughly 90% of them seen just once. About this clone itself: Its antigen remains unknown.

The genes are TRBV7-6 and TRBJ2-2; D perhaps matches TRBD1 (6 bases). The sequence came from an adult in good health. The sequences come from peripheral blood, collected on day 0 of AZD1222 vaccination. The CDR3 region is CASSLALSAGAYTGELFF. The CDR3 DNA follows: TGTGCCAGCAGCTTAGCGTTGTCGGCAGGGGCCTACACCGGGGAGCTGTTTTTT.